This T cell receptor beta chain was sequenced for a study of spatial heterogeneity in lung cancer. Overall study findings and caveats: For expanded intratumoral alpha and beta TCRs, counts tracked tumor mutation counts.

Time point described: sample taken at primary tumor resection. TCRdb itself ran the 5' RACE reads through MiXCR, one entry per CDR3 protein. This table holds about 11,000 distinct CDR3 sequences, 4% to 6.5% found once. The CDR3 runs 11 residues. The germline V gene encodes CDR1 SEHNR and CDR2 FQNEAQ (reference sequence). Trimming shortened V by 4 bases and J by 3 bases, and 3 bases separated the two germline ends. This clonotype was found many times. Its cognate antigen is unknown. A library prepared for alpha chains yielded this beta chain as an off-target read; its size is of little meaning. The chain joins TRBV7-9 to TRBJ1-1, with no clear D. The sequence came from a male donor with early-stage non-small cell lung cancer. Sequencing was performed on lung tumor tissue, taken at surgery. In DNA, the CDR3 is TGTGCCAGCAGCTCTTACACTGAAGCTTTCTTT. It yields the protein CASSSYTEAFF.